This passage covers 24 T cell receptor beta chains from one sample sequenced in a study of cytomegalovirus exposure and HLA in healthy donors. 60 Vbeta and 13 Jbeta primers were used in PCR. Assay: immunoSEQ multiplex PCR; the TCRdb copy retains only in-frame clones and omits some. The table has about 100,000 clones, around 70% seen once. Input material: PBMCs. These receptors were obtained from a man aged 40-49 years in good health and CMV-seropositive.

The rearrangement joins TRBV10-3 to TRBJ2-7; D is perhaps TRBD2 (6 bases). Germline CDR1 and CDR2: ENHRY and SYGVKD. This CDR3 is built from 12 residues. V lost 2 bases and J lost 6, with 8 bases in between. This chain's CDR3 is CAISERGGEQYV. The CDR3 bases are TGTGCCATCAGTGAGAGGGGAGGCGAGCAGTACGTC.

This chain joins TRBV7-2 and TRBJ2-7, with a weak D call TRBD2 (6 bases). Trimming shortened V by 1 base and J by 9 bases, and 16 bases separated the two germline ends. In germline, CDR1 is SGHTA, CDR2 FQGNSA. This CDR3 comprises 14 residues. The CDR3 loop is CASSLGFGGSGQYF. Here the CDR3 DNA reads TGTGCCAGCAGCTTAGGGTTCGGAGGGAGCGGGCAGTACTTC.

This clone was picked up a small number of times. The J gene is TRBJ1-2, the V gene TRBV30, with no clear D. V was pared by 0 bases and J by 7 bases, with 6 bases between. Germline assignment: CDR1 GTSNPN and CDR2 SVGIG (reference sequence). This CDR3 has 11 amino acids. The CDR3 region has the DNA TGTGCCTGGAGTGTACGGGGTGGCTACACCTTC. It encodes CAWSVRGGYTF.

The chain uses TRBV19 and TRBJ2-2; TRBD1 matches 7 bases. The trim removed 4 bases at V and 4 bases at J, leaving 6 bases unmatched. The CDR3 spans 15 residues. The germline V gene has CDR1 LNHDA and CDR2 SQIVND (reference sequence). In DNA, the CDR3 is TGTGCCAGTAGTACCCGGGACAGTTCCACCGGGGAGCTGTTTTTT. It translates to CASSTRDSSTGELFF.

This sequence joins TRBV5-1 and TRBJ2-1; D is unresolved. Germline lookup yields CDR1 SGHRS and CDR2 YFSETQ. The CDR3 is made up of 16 amino acids. Trimming removed 4 bases from V and 4 bases from J, with 18 bases in between. DNA of the CDR3: TGCGCCAGCAGCCCCGAGGCGGTAGCTGAATACAATGAGCAGTTCTTC. It yields the protein CASSPEAVAEYNEQFF.

The chain has TRBV30 and TRBJ2-2, with 9 bases fitting TRBD2. The CDR3 spans 17 residues. V shed 0 bases, J shed 0 bases, and the junction held 5 bases outside the gene matches. CDR1 GTSNPN and CDR2 SVGIG come from the germline V gene (reference sequence). The CDR3 spells CAWSVFSGSPNTGELFF. CDR3 in DNA: TGTGCCTGGAGTGTGTTTAGCGGGAGCCCGAACACCGGGGAGCTGTTTTTT.

J is TRBJ1-2 and V is TRBV6-1, with TRBD1 identical over 9 bases. Trimming at V came to 4 bases and at J to 4 bases, leaving 7 bases not matched to a gene. The V gene's germline CDR1 is MNHNS and CDR2 SASEGT. CDR3 length: 15 residues. The CDR3 coding sequence is TGTGCCAGCAGTGGGGGACAGGGCCTAGGCTATGGCTACACCTTC. Encoded protein: CASSGGQGLGYGYTF.

The rearrangement links TRBV7-9 to TRBJ2-7; a weak D match, TRBD1 (5 bases). V was clipped by 1 base and J by 5 bases, with 12 bases between them. This CDR3 comprises 14 residues. Germline V gene lookup returns CDR1 SEHNR and CDR2 FQNEAQ (reference sequence). CDR3 DNA sequence: TGTGCCAGCAGCTTAGGGCGCGACAGCAACGAGCAGTACTTC. It yields the protein CASSLGRDSNEQYF.

V is TRBV10-3 and J is TRBJ1-2; TRBD1 might be the D (6 bases). Germline CDR1 and CDR2: ENHRY and SYGVKD. The V end lost 8 bases, the J end lost 6 bases, and 16 bases lay between the germline ends. The CDR3 spans 13 residues. The DNA for the CDR3 is TGTGCCATCGGCACGCGGGGGCAGGATGGCTACACCTTC. It yields the protein CAIGTRGQDGYTF.

The CDR3 region is CASSQDRGANTGELFF. The CDR3 bases are TGCGCCAGCAGCCAGGACAGGGGCGCGAACACCGGGGAGCTGTTTTTT. The chain carries TRBV4-3 and TRBJ2-2; TRBD1 matches at 9 bases. The CDR3 sequence is 16 residues long. Germline V gene lookup returns CDR1 LGHNA and CDR2 YSLEER. V shed 3 bases and J 0 bases; nucleotides not matched to a gene: 2.

This clone was found once. The rearrangement links TRBV6-6 to TRBJ2-1; 8 positions agree with TRBD2. Germline loops: CDR1 MNHNY, CDR2 SVGAGI (reference sequence). The CDR3 is 14 amino acids. V dropped 2 bases and J dropped 9; count of bases not matched to a gene: 6. The DNA for the CDR3 is TGTGCCAGCAGTTACGTTCGGGAGGGAGGTGAGCAGTTCTTC. This gives the protein CASSYVREGGEQFF.

V and J are TRBV11-1 and TRBJ1-1; maybe TRBD1 (5 bases). This CDR3 spans 15 amino acids. The germline V gene encodes CDR1 SGHAT and CDR2 FQDESV (reference sequence). V was cut by 1 base and J by 4 bases, with 13 bases left in between. The CDR3 nucleotides read TGTGCCAGCAGCTTAGTCAAGGGGAGGTTCACTGAAGCTTTCTTT. Protein: CASSLVKGRFTEAFF.

The V gene is TRBV7-2, the J gene TRBJ2-4, with D tentatively TRBD2 (5 bases). The V end was cut by 5 bases, the J end by 8 bases, with 13 bases between. CDR3 size: 13 residues. CDR1 is SGHTA and CDR2 is FQGNSA in the germline V gene. The CDR3 loop reads CASSLLVADIQYF. In nucleotides, the CDR3 is TGTGCCAGCAGCCTACTAGTGGCGGACATTCAGTACTTC.

This clone was found a few times. The chain carries TRBV27 and TRBJ1-4; 8 bases are a match to TRBD1. The CDR3 is 14 amino acids. The J segment lost 6 bases and the V segment lost 8 bases, leaving 8 bases of the junction unmatched. In germline, CDR1 is MNHEY, CDR2 SMNVEV (reference sequence). CDR3 DNA: TGTGCCAGCGGTTCGGACAGGGTTGATGAAAAACTGTTTTTT. It encodes CASGSDRVDEKLFF.

This chain uses TRBV7-9 with TRBJ2-7; TRBD1 agrees at 7 bases. The CDR3 runs 14 residues. CDR1 SEHNR and CDR2 FQNEAQ come from the germline V gene (reference sequence). Trimming took 4 bases from V and 3 from J; bases not matched to a gene: 6. The DNA for the CDR3 is TGTGCCAGCAGCTCCGGGACAGTGGGCTACGAGCAGTACGTC. This gives the protein CASSSGTVGYEQYV.

The chain combines TRBV9 with TRBJ2-1; D is unclear. The V gene's germline CDR1 is SGDLS and CDR2 YYNGEE. Trimming removed 0 bases from V and 7 bases from J, with 5 bases in between. The CDR3 totals 12 residues. CDR3 nucleotide sequence: TGTGCCAGCAGCGTAGTTGAGAATGAGCAGTTCTTC. Its translation: CASSVVENEQFF.

V gene TRBV5-4 combines with J gene TRBJ2-1; 10 bases are shared with TRBD2. The junction had 20 bases not matched to a gene; V was cut back by 4 bases and J by 7 bases. Germline loops: CDR1 SGHNT, CDR2 YYREEE (reference sequence). The CDR3 runs to 19 residues. The CDR3 region has the DNA TGTGCCAGCAGCGTAAAAGGACTAGCGGAGGGGAGGGGCTTTAATGAGCAGTTCTTC. Amino acid sequence: CASSVKGLAEGRGFNEQFF. Drawing the rest from reference TRBV5-4 and TRBJ2-1, the complete variable domain is ETGVTQSPTHLIKTRGQQVTLRCSSQSGHNTVSWYQQALGQGPQFIFQYYREEENGRGNFPPRFSGLQFPNYSSELNVNALELDDSALYLCASSVKGLAEGRGFNEQFFGPGTRLTVL.

The chain couples TRBV28 to TRBJ2-5; 7 bases align to TRBD2. Germline V lookup: CDR1 MDHEN, CDR2 SYDVKM. J gave up 5 bases and V 3 bases, and 6 bases lay outside the gene matches. The length of the CDR3 is 14 residues. The CDR3 loop is CASSFAGDPETQYF. As DNA, the CDR3 is TGTGCCAGCAGTTTCGCGGGAGATCCGGAGACCCAGTACTTC.

The chain links TRBV7-3 to TRBJ2-7; 7 bases align to TRBD1. The junction had 7 bases not matched to a gene; V was cut back by 4 bases and J by 4 bases. Germline assignment: CDR1 SGHTA and CDR2 FQGTGA. The CDR3 sequence is 14 residues long. CDR3 sequence: CASSSQTGPYEQYF. In nucleotides, the CDR3 is TGTGCCAGCAGCTCCCAGACAGGGCCGTACGAGCAGTACTTC.

This clone turned up a few times. The V gene is TRBV19, the J gene TRBJ1-1, with 8 bases matching TRBD1. The V gene end was trimmed by 3 bases and the J gene end by 6 bases; junction bases not matched to a gene: 9. The CDR3 consists of 15 residues. Germline CDR1 reads LNHDA; CDR2 reads SQIVND (reference sequence). In DNA, the CDR3 is TGTGCCAGTAGTATTTCAGGACAGGGTTTATCTGAAGCTTTCTTT. The encoded protein is CASSISGQGLSEAFF.

The rearrangement joins TRBV4-1 to TRBJ2-3, with 13 bases aligning to TRBD2. Looked up from germline, CDR1 is MGHRA and CDR2 is YSYEKL. The CDR3 consists of 15 residues. Losses at the gene ends were 2 bases for V and 10 bases for J; bases not matched to a gene: 6. The CDR3 region is CASSQSGLAGVAQYF. For the CDR3, the DNA is TGCGCCAGCAGCCAATCAGGACTAGCGGGAGTGGCGCAGTATTTT.

The V and J genes are TRBV7-2 and TRBJ2-3; D is undetermined. The V gene lost 1 base and the J gene lost 4 bases, with 9 bases spanning the gap. Germline-derived CDR1 and CDR2 are SGHTA and FQGNSA. The CDR3 runs 14 residues. Written as DNA, the CDR3 is TGTGCCAGCAGCTTAGGAGTCAGCGCAGATACGCAGTATTTT. Protein: CASSLGVSADTQYF.

The chain links TRBV29-1 to TRBJ2-2; no clear D gene. CDR1 is SQVTM, CDR2 ANQGSEA, per germline. CDR3 length: 12 amino acids. V lost 8 bases, J lost 3 bases, and 10 bases lay in between. CDR3 residues: CSTRLDTGELFF. The CDR3 bases are TGCAGCACGAGACTGGACACCGGGGAGCTGTTTTTT.

The V and J genes are TRBV19 and TRBJ1-2, with D tentatively TRBD1 (5 bases). V was trimmed by 6 bases and J by 3 bases, leaving 17 bases between them. The CDR3 is made up of 15 amino acids. Per the germline V gene, CDR1 is LNHDA and CDR2 is SQIVND (reference sequence). The CDR3 sequence: CASSARRGIDYGYTF. For the CDR3, the DNA is TGTGCCAGTAGCGCCCGACGGGGGATCGACTATGGCTACACCTTC.